A single sample is the source of the 23 T cell receptor beta chains below, sequenced in a study of T cell repertoires in cytomegalovirus infection. TCRdb called the reads again in MiXCR, with one record for every CDR3 protein. The sample has about 63,000 distinct CDR3 sequences; around 20% are singletons. Their target antigens are unknown. The sample here was CD8+ T cells from cultured PBMCs, taken from culture after CMV antigen stimulation. All receptors come from a human donor in good health (CMV status not recorded). Some clones in this sample may be carry-over from other donors' samples.

The rearrangement links TRBV28 to TRBJ1-6, with 7 bases aligning to TRBD1. Per the germline V gene, CDR1 is MDHEN and CDR2 is SYDVKM. CDR3 length equals 16 residues. Trimming cost V 6 bases and J 6 bases; bases outside gene matches: 11. Here the CDR3 DNA reads TGTGCCAGCAGCTTAGATAGGGGGCCGGGTAATTCACCCCTCCACTTT. This translates into CASSLDRGPGNSPLHF.

This clonotype was counted a few times. The chain couples TRBV6-2 or TRBV6-3 to TRBJ2-2; 8 nucleotides line up with TRBD2. Germline lookup yields CDR1 MNHEY and CDR2 SVGEGT. The CDR3 extends over 17 amino acids. V trimming: 6 bases; J trimming: 5 bases; junction bases outside the gene matches: 14. The DNA for the CDR3 is TGTGCCAGCAGCCATGGGGATCTAGCGGGCCGAACCGGGGAGCTGTTTTTT. Translated, it gives CASSHGDLAGRTGELFF.

The chain carries TRBV6-6 and TRBJ2-3; 8 bases map to TRBD2. This CDR3 spans 16 amino acids. The germline gives CDR1 MNHNY, CDR2 SVGAGI (reference sequence). The V segment lost 5 bases and the J segment 2 bases; nucleotides outside the gene matches: 9. The CDR3 sequence: CASSPLGLVNTDTQYF. The DNA of the CDR3 is TGTGCCAGCAGTCCTTTGGGACTAGTAAACACAGATACGCAGTATTTT.

This chain uses TRBV7-6 with TRBJ2-7; TRBD2 might be the D (5 bases). The V gene lost 4 bases and the J gene lost 2 bases, with 15 bases spanning the gap. Germline loops: CDR1 SGHVS, CDR2 FNYEAQ. The CDR3 consists of 15 residues. The CDR3 DNA follows: TGTGCCAGCAGCTCACGGGTTACGGGGACCTACGAGCAGTACTTC. Translating it yields CASSSRVTGTYEQYF.

This clonotype has just a few counts. The rearrangement uses TRBV7-8 and TRBJ1-5, with 7 bases aligning to TRBD1. Germline V gene data show CDR1 as SGHVS and CDR2 as FQNEAQ. The CDR3 totals 14 residues. Trimming at V came to 6 bases and at J to 2 bases, leaving 4 bases not matched to a gene. CDR3 nucleotide sequence: TGTGCCAGCAGGTCAGGGGGGGGCAATCAGCCCCAGCATTTT. It is translated as CASRSGGGNQPQHF. Combining the CDR3 with reference TRBV7-8 and TRBJ1-5 gives the whole variable domain GAGVSQSPRYKVAKRGQDVALRCDPISGHVSLFWYQQALGQGPEFLTYFQNEAQLDKSGLPSDRFFAERPEGSVSTLKIQRTQQEDSAVYLCASRSGGGNQPQHFGDGTRLSIL.

This clonotype turned up a few times. V usage is TRBV6-1 and J usage is TRBJ1-1, with D unclear. V lost 8 bases, J lost 1 base, and 11 bases lay in between. The V gene's germline CDR1 is MNHNS and CDR2 SASEGT. This CDR3 comprises 13 residues. CDR3 sequence (DNA): TGTGCCAGCCTATTAAAGGAGAACACTGAAGCTTTCTTT. It translates to CASLLKENTEAFF.

The chain carries TRBV2 and TRBJ1-5; the D gene is possibly TRBD1 (5 bases). V gave up 7 bases and J gave up 5 bases, with 18 bases separating them. CDR3 size: 15 residues. Per the germline V gene, CDR1 is SNHLY and CDR2 is FYNNEI. CDR3 in DNA: TGTGCCAGCATGTCAGGGCCGCCACTAGATCAGCCCCAGCATTTT. Translation: CASMSGPPLDQPQHF.

The chain couples TRBV7-2 to TRBJ1-2, with 9 bases identical to TRBD1. Unmatched junction bases numbered 9, after V lost 1 base and J lost 6 bases. The germline V gene has CDR1 SGHTA and CDR2 FQGNSA. This CDR3 comprises 16 residues. The chain's CDR3 is CASSLDTGGVWDGYTF. As DNA, the CDR3 is TGTGCCAGCAGCTTAGACACAGGGGGCGTATGGGATGGCTACACCTTC.

V is TRBV6-5 and J is TRBJ2-2; D call uncertain. Trimming left V 4 bases short and J 5 bases short, with 11 bases between. The CDR3 has 14 amino acids. Germline lookup yields CDR1 MNHEY and CDR2 SVGAGI. Written as DNA, the CDR3 is TGTGCCAGCAGTTTCCTACTGGGGACCGGGGAGCTGTTTTTT. Translating it yields CASSFLLGTGELFF.

This clonotype has just a few counts. This chain links TRBV7-2 with TRBJ1-5; D gene uncertain. There are 12 residues in the CDR3. With 5 bases removed from V and 7 bases from J, the gap between germline ends came to 9 bases. CDR1 and CDR2 from the germline V gene are SGHTA and FQGNSA. Here the CDR3 reads CASSLTRQPQHF. CDR3 sequence (DNA): TGTGCCAGCAGCCTCACTAGGCAGCCCCAGCATTTT.

This clonotype was detected only a few times. The J gene is TRBJ1-2, the V gene TRBV6-5; the match to TRBD1 covers 8 bases. In germline, CDR1 is MNHEY, CDR2 SVGAGI. The CDR3 length is 19 residues. V trimming: 0 bases; J trimming: 4 bases; junction bases outside the gene matches: 16. CDR3 coding DNA: TGTGCCAGCAGTTACTCGTTGAGACAGGGGCTCAAAAGAGGCTATGGCTACACCTTC. Translating it yields CASSYSLRQGLKRGYGYTF.

Only a few counts were recorded for this clonotype. This chain connects TRBV7-2 to TRBJ1-5, with D hard to call. The CDR3 is 15 residues long. CDR1 is SGHTA and CDR2 is FQGNSA in the germline V gene. V was cut by 2 bases and J by 0 bases, with 8 bases left in between. The CDR3 reads CASSLLVNSNQPQHF. CDR3 bases: TGTGCCAGCAGCTTACTGGTAAATAGCAATCAGCCCCAGCATTTT.

V and J are TRBV7-8 and TRBJ2-7; D gene ambiguous. Trimming pared 3 bases from V and 2 bases from J, leaving 8 bases between. The CDR3 length is 13 residues. CDR1 and CDR2 from the germline V gene are SGHVS and FQNEAQ. The CDR3 DNA reads as TGTGCCAGCAGCTTGCCCCCCCCCTACGAGCAGTACTTC. It is translated as CASSLPPPYEQYF.

The chain uses TRBV4-3 and TRBJ2-2; 11 nucleotides align to TRBD2. Germline loops: CDR1 LGHNA, CDR2 YSLEER. The CDR3 covers 19 residues. After removal of 0 bases from V and 3 bases from J, the junction contained 9 bases not matched to a gene. CDR3 sequence: CASSQDRISGGAYTGELFF. The CDR3 DNA reads TGCGCCAGCAGCCAAGATCGAATTAGCGGGGGGGCTTACACCGGGGAGCTGTTTTTT.

This clonotype was observed a handful of times. This chain uses TRBV7-6 with TRBJ1-6; 7 bases fit TRBD1. CDR1 and CDR2 from the germline V gene are SGHVS and FNYEAQ. The CDR3 has 17 amino acids. V gave up 0 bases and J gave up 6 bases; unmatched junction bases: 8. CDR3 loop: CASSLAEQGRRNSPLHF. The CDR3 DNA follows: TGTGCCAGCAGCTTAGCTGAACAGGGGCGACGTAATTCACCCCTCCACTTT.

The chain is built from TRBV9 and TRBJ1-5; D unresolved. Deletions cut 3 bases from V and 3 bases from J, with 10 bases between. Germline CDR1 reads SGDLS; CDR2 reads YYNGEE. The CDR3 has 14 residues. This CDR3 is CASSDGDFNQPQHF. CDR3 nucleotides: TGTGCCAGCAGCGATGGAGATTTCAATCAGCCCCAGCATTTT.

Only a few counts were recorded for this clonotype. The chain is built from TRBV7-6 and TRBJ1-5, with D tentatively TRBD1 (5 bases). Germline V gene data show CDR1 as SGHVS and CDR2 as FNYEAQ. Trimming stripped 5 bases from V and 0 bases from J, with 14 bases between. This CDR3 spans 16 amino acids. CDR3 region: CASSPGVGDSNQPQHF. CDR3 bases: TGTGCCAGCAGCCCAGGTGTGGGGGATAGCAATCAGCCCCAGCATTTT. Full variable domain (outside the CDR3, taken from reference TRBV7-6 and TRBJ1-5): GAGVSQSPRYKVTKRGQDVALRCDPISGHVSLYWYRQALGQGPEFLTYFNYEAQQDKSGLPNDRFSAERPEGSISTLTIQRTEQRDSAMYRCASSPGVGDSNQPQHFGDGTRLSIL.

CDR3: CASSLWSSQETQYF. The CDR3 region has the DNA TGTGCCAGCAGCTTATGGTCCTCACAAGAGACCCAGTACTTC. The chain couples TRBV7-8 to TRBJ2-5; no firm D call. Germline assignment: CDR1 SGHVS and CDR2 FQNEAQ. V gave up 2 bases and J gave up 2 bases, with 9 bases separating them. The CDR3 contains 14 residues. Based on the CDR3 plus reference TRBV7-8 and TRBJ2-5, the full variable domain is GAGVSQSPRYKVAKRGQDVALRCDPISGHVSLFWYQQALGQGPEFLTYFQNEAQLDKSGLPSDRFFAERPEGSVSTLKIQRTQQEDSAVYLCASSLWSSQETQYFGPGTRLLVL.

The CDR3 sequence is CASSLGNGYTF. For the CDR3, the DNA is TGTGCCAGCAGCTTGGGGAATGGCTACACCTTC. This rearrangement joins TRBV7-2 to TRBJ1-2; D is undetermined. The germline gives CDR1 SGHTA, CDR2 FQGNSA. The CDR3 is 11 residues long. V lost 3 bases, J lost 6 bases, and 5 bases lay in between.

The chain has TRBV15 and TRBJ2-1; 7 bases are shared with TRBD1. This CDR3 region has 15 residues. From germline, CDR1 is LNHNV and CDR2 YYDKDF (reference sequence). V shed 5 bases, J shed 0 bases, and the junction held 4 bases outside the gene matches. The CDR3, as DNA: TGTGCCACCAGCGGGACAGAGAGCTCCTACAATGAGCAGTTCTTC. This translates into CATSGTESSYNEQFF.

V gene TRBV5-5 combines with J gene TRBJ2-7; 7 bases line up with TRBD1. Germline values: CDR1 SGHKS, CDR2 YYEKEE (reference sequence). CDR3 length equals 13 residues. Trimming at V came to 3 bases and at J to 3 bases, leaving 3 bases not matched to a gene. This CDR3 is CASSSGQNYEQYF. DNA of the CDR3: TGTGCCAGCAGCTCGGGACAGAACTACGAGCAGTACTTC.

By sample share, this clonotype is large. The rearrangement uses TRBV4-2 and TRBJ2-1; 9 nucleotides align to TRBD2. The CDR3 has 18 amino acids. Germline trimming cut 1 base from V and 5 bases from J; bases unmatched to any gene: 12. Germline CDR1 reads LGHNA; CDR2 reads YNFKEQ. The CDR3 loop is CASSQGWSGGPIHNEQFF. Written as DNA, the CDR3 is TGTGCCAGCAGCCAAGGGTGGAGCGGGGGGCCAATTCACAATGAGCAGTTCTTC.

The chain couples TRBV7-9 to TRBJ1-2; TRBD1 matches at 7 bases. V lost 1 base and J lost 4; bases outside the gene matches: 6. This CDR3 contains 15 residues. The germline V gene encodes CDR1 SEHNR and CDR2 FQNEAQ (reference sequence). The CDR3 protein is CASSLGEDRLYGYTF. The CDR3 nucleotides are TGTGCCAGCAGCTTAGGGGAGGACAGGCTCTATGGCTACACCTTC.